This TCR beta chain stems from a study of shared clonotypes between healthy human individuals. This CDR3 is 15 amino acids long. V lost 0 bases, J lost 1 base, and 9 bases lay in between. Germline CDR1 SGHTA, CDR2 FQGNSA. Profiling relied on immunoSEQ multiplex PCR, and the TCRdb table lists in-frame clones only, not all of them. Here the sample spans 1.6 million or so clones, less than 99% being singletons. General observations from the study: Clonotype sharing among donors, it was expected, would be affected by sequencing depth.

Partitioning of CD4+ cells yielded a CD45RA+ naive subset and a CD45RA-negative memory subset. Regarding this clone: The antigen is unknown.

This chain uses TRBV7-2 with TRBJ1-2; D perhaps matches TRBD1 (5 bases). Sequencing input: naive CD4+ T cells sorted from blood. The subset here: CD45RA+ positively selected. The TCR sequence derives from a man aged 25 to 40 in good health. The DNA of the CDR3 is TGTGCCAGCAGCTTAGCGCCGGGGGGTAACTATGGCTACACCTTC. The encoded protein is CASSLAPGGNYGYTF.